This T cell receptor beta chain was identified in a study of T cell repertoires in cytomegalovirus infection. Study-wide context: Through public TCR beta signatures, both CMV infection and matching HLA type were indicated. Regarding the study as a whole: Ex vivo, HLA-C-restricted CMV-specific TCR beta clonotypes prevailed over the rest of the response. Accumulated public TCR beta family frequency recognized individuals carrying CMV together with the relevant HLA.

The table lists this clonotype with many counts. Its specificity is not known. TCRdb re-derived calls from the reads in MiXCR, one entry per CDR3 protein. There are around 430,000 distinct CDR3 sequences in the sample; approximately 40% occur only once, and around two fifths lies in the top ten. CDR1 SGHTA and CDR2 FQGNSA come from the germline V gene. V lost 5 bases to trimming and J lost 4 bases, with 18 bases between them. The CDR3 extends over 15 amino acids. The source material was cultured PBMCs, sampled from culture after CMV antigen stimulation. The sequence was obtained from a human donor in good health (CMV status not recorded). Some clones in this sample may be carry-over from other donors' samples. The chain employs TRBV7-2 and TRBJ2-7, with D possibly matching TRBD2 (6 bases). The CDR3: CASSPRPAGPYEQYF. Here the CDR3 DNA reads TGTGCCAGCAGCCCAAGACCCGCGGGACCATACGAGCAGTACTTC.